The entry that follows covers one T cell receptor beta chain sequence. Its recognized antigen is unknown. One base away there is no much larger clone; base qualities are not given. The data originate from a study of blood T cell repertoires in COVID-19 (dated by TCRdb to 2018 to 2020). Regarding the research as a whole: Collaborator samples came from the United States, Italy and Spain and covered acute and convalescent phases of COVID-19. HLA class I and class II types, where available, came from metadata supplied by the sample provider rather than from assay-based typing. The prospective study material was composed of cDNA or gDNA derived from T cells, B-cell-depleted T cells, or PBMCs. Subjects who had been exposed to COVID-19, were actively infected with it, or had recovered from it provided the deeply sampled blood TCRbeta repertoires that made up the dataset. A freely available public database, intended as a resource for researchers studying the immune response to SARS-CoV-2, is where the repertoires were released. Nearly every sample came with metadata listing a de-identified subject ID, COVID-19 status, age in years and sex. The samples were drawn from the first 160 participants of the ongoing ImmuneRACE study and from roughly 1,300 subjects provided by 6 global collaborators. Results and caveats for the whole study, not just this receptor: The quantity of clinical and demographic metadata differed by source and by participant and was supplied without curation.

TCRbeta CDR3 regions were amplified from genomic DNA using the immunoSEQ Assay, a bias-controlled multiplex PCR. Concerning the study's data processing: The number of nucleated cells in each sample was estimated by amplification of reference gene primers within the assay. To quantify the absolute abundance of each unique TCRbeta CDR3 rearrangement, sequence reads were collapsed and filtered. Productive Simpson clonality was computed per sample as the square root of Simpson's diversity index over productive rearrangements. Drawn from immuneACCESS, this table holds only the in-frame rearrangements with V and J called that TCRdb kept. Clones are partly lost; checked studies trace under half to an unresolved V gene and leave the rest unexplained. V, J and clone size reflect that table, while D and trimming were determined from the DNA. Counted in this sample were about 76,000 clones; about 87% of them appeared once. The ten largest clones capture roughly 6% of the sample.

V ends up 7 bases short and J 4 bases short, with an unmatched junction base count of 5. Its CDR3 holds 14 amino acids, cysteine through phenylalanine. Of the read, only the CDR3 DNA is kept; its 42 bases are in frame from base 1. Per the germline V gene, SNHLY is the CDR1 and FYNNEI is the CDR2. Collaborating institutions collected whole blood in K2EDTA tubes following their own protocols. For TCRbeta analysis, collaborators shipped samples as frozen whole blood, isolated PBMCs, or DNA extracted from either of those sample types. The sequence joins TRBV2 to TRBJ2-5, and TRBD2 aligns with 11 junction nucleotides. Sample: peripheral blood. The origin of this receptor is a man in his fifties or sixties with active COVID-19. The CDR3 amino acid sequence is: CASKQGLAGETQYF. The DNA sequence reads TGTGCCAGCAAGCAAGGACTAGCGGGAGAGACCCAGTACTTC.